This TCR beta chain was sequenced for a study of cytomegalovirus exposure and HLA in healthy donors (dated by TCRdb to about 2017). About the full investigation: According to an earlier analysis of several hundred of the donors, 150 million to 200 million T cells yielded 90 million to 130 million unique TCR beta sequences and more than 250 Gb of sequence data. An early release covering over 500 HLA-typed donors comprised approximately 300 gigabases of sequencing data and tens of millions of unique TCR sequences. The genetic ancestry cluster associated with self-reported Caucasian donors included about four fifths of the 350 to 500 genotyped donors. The study aimed to test whether signatures of past pathogen exposure could be identified by cataloging public T cell receptors. The study used immunosequencing to profile the T cell repertoires of about 670 subjects and linked those repertoires to cytomegalovirus serostatus. In addition to the first cohort of approximately 650 subjects, a separate validation cohort of some 120 different subjects was used. To predict cytomegalovirus infection status, the study brought together high-throughput TCR immunosequencing, statistical association of individual TCRs with disease status, and machine learning. A later analysis re-analyzed previously published TCR beta repertoires from 500 to 700 donors and added high-resolution HLA genotyping to study TCR occurrence patterns. Rather than using new phenotypic data, the later analysis identified candidate immune exposures from TCR beta sequences and from how often those sequences occurred across donors. To decide whether each TCR beta V gene segment behaved as functional or pseudogenic, an earlier analysis of fewer than 750 of the donors relied on high-throughput TCR beta sequencing. Alongside the repertoire data, information on donor age, sex, ethnicity and CMV serostatus was compiled. A later genetic analysis took genome-wide SNP genotypes for about 55% of the 666 donors and used that subset as a discovery cohort. Every repertoire in the discovery cohort had been generated on one and the same sequencing platform. Class I and class II HLA loci were covered by the typing at four-digit resolution. Typing coverage differed by locus: A, B, C, DRB1 and DQB1 were typed in roughly 620-630 donors, DQA1 in approximately 520, DPA1 in around 600, and DPB1 in 472. A few DR-DQ haplotypes were treated as single units for association and clustering because of strong linkage in the cohort. Among around 400 genotyped donors of the cohort, an average of approximately 250,000 unique TCR beta nucleotide sequences were sequenced per donor, around a sixth of them non-productive. What the research found in general, with its limitations: CMV serostatus was the only immune exposure information available for the cohort. According to a later analysis, most CMV-associated TCR beta chains appeared to be HLA-restricted, and the HLA associations seemed to be driven largely by CMV exposure. Specific HLA alleles were associated with some 15,000 TCR beta sequences at a false discovery rate of 0.05 in a later analysis. In a later analysis, the rate of TCR association differed among HLA loci, with DRB1 alleles having the most associated TCRs and HLA-C alleles having the fewest. According to a later analysis, parvovirus B19, influenza, CMV and Epstein-Barr virus appeared linked to several top co-occurrence clusters. It was suggested by the authors that the approach could potentially be generalized to other disease states and immunological phenotypes. Only TCR beta chains were sequenced in this cohort, and the absence of alpha or paired-chain data limited detectable features. A cluster of highly shared sequence variants was judged likely to be a technical artifact of the sequencing pipeline. A total of some 180 TCR beta chains were listed by the study as associated with cytomegalovirus. When HLA alleles, especially DR and DQ, strongly co-occurred, attributing TCR associations to individual alleles was difficult. Because HLA typing was unavailable for some donors at each locus, only the typed subset was used in association tests. Three of the identified cytomegalovirus-associated TCR beta chains were confirmed in vitro to be specific for cytomegalovirus antigens. The classifier was reported to diagnose cytomegalovirus status with high specificity and sensitivity in both the original cohort and the validation cohort. The earlier analysis of 450 to 700 of the donors excluded 15 to 20 rarely observed V segments, including chromosome 9 orphons, because counts were too low. Linkage disequilibrium might explain the correlated functional status among segregating V segments, but an unknown experimental factor could not be excluded. Compared with equally common non-associated chains, HLA-associated TCR beta chains in a later analysis were more clonally expanded and had lower generation probabilities. Roughly uniform sequencing depth across donors was assumed in presence/absence analyses, although this assumption may not hold. Some IMGT-functional V segments, including TRBV6-2 and TRBV6-3, could not be told apart with the 87-base-pair reads, so those segments were excluded. Compared with the 666-donor mean, donors in an Asian-associated ancestry cluster had fewer N-insertions in productive TCRs, according to a later genetic analysis. An association between a missense DCLRE1C variant and V-gene and J-gene trimming of TCR beta chains was found in a later genetic analysis and replicated in an independent cohort. While some public TCRs were present in many individuals, most TCR sequences turned up only very rarely across donors. In an earlier analysis of 587 of the donors, most TCR beta V segments appeared in productive rearrangements about 87% or about 30% of the time, broadly matching IMGT annotations. A further reported finding was that TCR beta sequences accurately predicted the HLA-A and HLA-B alleles for most subjects in the first cohort.

The library was prepared using the immunoSEQ multiplex PCR assay. A mixture of 60 forward primers for TCR Vbeta segments and 13 reverse primers for TCR Jbeta segments was used in the multiplex PCR. The CDR3 region of rearranged TCR beta genes was amplified from genomic DNA with a multiplex PCR assay. Amplified TCR beta libraries were sequenced as 87-base-pair reads on the Illumina HiSeq System. As for the original processing: In a later analysis, some 80 million unique TCR beta chains were counted across the roughly 700 repertoires, and approximately 11 million of these chains were shared by at least two donors. Raw reads were error-corrected and collapsed into unique sequences by a nearest-neighbor algorithm in which closely related sequences were merged to remove PCR and sequencing errors. To assign V, D and J gene segments, CDR3 sequences were aligned to IMGT reference sequences. For a sequence to be retained, a match of at least six nucleotides to both a V gene segment and a J gene segment was required. A rearrangement was called productive if the CDR3 had no stop codons and remained in frame with V and J, and every other rearrangement was called non-productive. CDR3 was defined according to IMGT convention as the region running from the second conserved V-encoded cysteine to the conserved J-encoded phenylalanine. In an earlier analysis of more than 550 of the donors, sequences lacking an unambiguous match to a single V gene segment were excluded. An earlier analysis of fewer than 750 of the donors called V segments functional above 56.7% productive rearrangements and segregating when the between-donor standard deviation exceeded 5%. A statistical classification framework was built for diagnosing cytomegalovirus status from the catalog of TCR beta chain sequences. A later analysis assigned V and J genes by comparing TCR nucleotide sequences with IMGT/GENE-DB human TR gene sequences. A later analysis assigned CDR3 sequences and most-parsimonious VDJ recombination scenarios with the TCRdist pipeline. A later analysis defined each TCR beta chain by its CDR3 amino acid sequence plus V-gene family, and excluded reads lacking a unique V-gene family. In a later analysis, approximately 640 highly shared, low-generation-probability nucleotide sequences were removed to address suspected cross-contamination and a sequencing artifact. A later analysis calculated a clonal expansion index for each public chain from normalized within-repertoire ranks of inferred template counts. In a later analysis, generation probabilities were computed using a VDJ recombination model fitted to out-of-frame rearrangements, and the results were checked against IGoR. In a later analysis, TCR-TCR, TCR-HLA and TCR-CMV co-occurrence was scored with hypergeometric tests, and a repertoire-size bias correction was applied to TCR pairs. In a later analysis, false discovery rates were estimated by permuting HLA or CMV assignments 20 times. In a later analysis, co-occurring TCRs were grouped with DBSCAN, and TCRdist sequence similarity was added when clustering was performed within HLA-allele-positive subsets. Repertoires with fewer than 30,000 or more than 120,000 public chains were left out of co-occurrence clustering, as were a handful of repertoires with anomalous nucleotide sharing. TCRdb retrieved this table from immuneACCESS and kept in-frame rearrangements only. Not all clones are present; in checked studies, unresolved V genes account for under half, and no reason is known for the remainder. V and J calls and clone size are those listed in that table; D and trimming were worked out from the DNA. In all, the sample holds approximately 210,000 clones, and about four fifths of those were seen once. The leading ten clones occupy around 2% of the sample.

Unmatched junction bases come to 5, with V trimmed by 6 bases and J by 6 bases. The germline V gene sets CDR1 to MRHNA and CDR2 to SNTAGT. From the cysteine through the phenylalanine, the CDR3 covers 15 amino acids. Left in the record is the CDR3 DNA by itself, 45 bases read in frame from the first base. Note on this clone: Its binding antigen is unknown. Base qualities are not at hand, and no much larger clone is one base apart.

The cohort comprised some 730 healthy bone marrow donors. At the time of sampling, all cohort members were nominally healthy, though unrecorded immune exposures were likely present. The donor was CMV seronegative and belonged to the group of approximately 320 seronegative cohort members. Each donor provided a peripheral blood sample, and peripheral blood mononuclear cells were used for TCR beta sequencing. The Qiagen DNeasy Blood Extraction Kit was used to extract genomic DNA from the blood cell samples. This TCR derives from a man in his late teens or twenties in good health and CMV-seronegative. The sequenced sample was PBMCs. The sequence links TRBV6-4 to TRBJ2-1, and TRBD2 aligns with 13 junction nucleotides. The bases are TGTGCCAGCAGAGCCGGGACTAGCGGGACCAATGAGCAGTTCTTC. The encoded protein is CASRAGTSGTNEQFF.